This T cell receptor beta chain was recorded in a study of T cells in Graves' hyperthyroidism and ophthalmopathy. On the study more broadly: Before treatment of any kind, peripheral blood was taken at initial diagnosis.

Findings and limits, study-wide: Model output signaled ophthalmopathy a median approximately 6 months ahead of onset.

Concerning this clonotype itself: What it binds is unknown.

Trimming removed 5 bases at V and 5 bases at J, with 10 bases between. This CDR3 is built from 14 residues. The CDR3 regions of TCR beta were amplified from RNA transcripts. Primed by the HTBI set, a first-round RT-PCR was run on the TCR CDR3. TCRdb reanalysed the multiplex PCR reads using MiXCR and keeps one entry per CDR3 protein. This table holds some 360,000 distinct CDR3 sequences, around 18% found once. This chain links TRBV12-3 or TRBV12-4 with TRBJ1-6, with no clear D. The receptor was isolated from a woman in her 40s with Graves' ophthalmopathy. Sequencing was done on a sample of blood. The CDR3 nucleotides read TGTGCCAGCAGTCCGCAGTCGAATAATTCACCCCTCCACTTT. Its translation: CASSPQSNNSPLHF.